This T cell receptor beta chain is drawn from a study of cytomegalovirus exposure and HLA in healthy donors. Study-wide points: Listed as cytomegalovirus-associated were 150 or so TCR beta chains. It was reportedly the case that the classifier diagnosed cytomegalovirus status with high specificity and sensitivity. On later analysis, the bulk of CMV-associated TCR beta chains appeared to be HLA-restricted.

Comment on this clone: Its cognate antigen is unknown.

PCR involved 60 Vbeta and 13 Jbeta primers. Sequencing used immunoSEQ multiplex PCR; TCRdb keeps in-frame clones, though not all of them. The repertoire consists of fewer than 200,000 clones, with roughly 79% occurring once and the leading ten covering roughly 1.2%. The germline V gene has CDR1 MDHEN and CDR2 SYDVKM. The V end lost 2 bases, the J end lost 3 bases, and 14 bases lay between the germline ends. There are 15 residues in the CDR3. This chain joins TRBV28 and TRBJ2-7, with D possibly TRBD1 on 6 matching bases. The specimen sequenced was PBMCs. The sequence was collected from a woman in her fifties or sixties in good health and CMV-seronegative. For the CDR3, the DNA is TGTGCCAGCAGTTTAGGCCCAGGGGCGGGCTACGAGCAGTACTTC. It is translated as CASSLGPGAGYEQYF.